This record looks at one TCR beta chain sequence and its context. Germline assignment: CDR1 SGHTA and CDR2 FQGNSA. With 0 bases removed from V and 0 bases from J, the gap between germline ends came to 15 bases. This CDR3 region has 17 residues. With 60 Vbeta and 13 Jbeta primers, the PCR was carried out. Method: immunoSEQ multiplex PCR; TCRdb's copy keeps in-frame clones and lacks some. This sample carries about 160,000 clones, about 68% of them seen once, and the ten largest clones take around 2.5%. The entry originates in a study of cytomegalovirus exposure and HLA in healthy donors. Across the study: Most donors, 81% of some 400 genotyped, fell in the Caucasian-associated ancestry cluster.

Although they were nominally healthy when sampled, donors likely had unrecorded immune exposures. The sequence derives from a female donor in good health and CMV-seronegative. Sequencing was done on a sample of PBMCs. The rearrangement links TRBV7-2 to TRBJ2-7, with D hard to call. The CDR3 DNA sequence: TGTGCCAGCAGCTTAGCCCGCGGTAGAACCTACTCCTACGAGCAGTACTTC. Its translation: CASSLARGRTYSYEQYF.